The 14 T cell receptor beta chains listed next were all sequenced from one sample in a study of blood T cell repertoires in COVID-19. The repertoire was sequenced with immunoSEQ multiplex PCR; TCRdb's copy has only in-frame clones and lacks some. In the table there are 180,000 or so clones, 80% to 90% of which are singletons. Sequencing was done on a sample of peripheral blood. These TCRs come from a middle-aged man with active or convalescent COVID-19.

The chain employs TRBV4-1 and TRBJ1-4; D is uncertain. Germline lookup yields CDR1 MGHRA and CDR2 YSYEKL. This CDR3 has 15 residues. V lost 1 base and J lost 2, with 8 bases in between. CDR3 sequence: CASSQARPTNEKLFF. DNA for the CDR3: TGCGCCAGCAGCCAAGCGAGGCCCACTAATGAAAAACTGTTTTTT.

The chain recombines TRBV6-5 with TRBJ1-2; 7 bases are a match to TRBD1. Germline loops: CDR1 MNHEY, CDR2 SVGAGI. V was pared by 8 bases and J by 2 bases, with 11 bases of the junction left unmatched. This CDR3 region has 15 residues. The CDR3 is CASRIRQGLNYGYTF. CDR3 DNA: TGTGCCAGCCGTATCCGACAGGGCCTAAACTATGGCTACACCTTC.

This clone was counted once. The sample carries other DNA sequences with the same CDR3. The V call is TRBV19, the J call TRBJ1-5; D remains ambiguous. The CDR3 extends over 13 amino acids. Germline loops: CDR1 LNHDA, CDR2 SQIVND (reference sequence). Trimming shortened V by 6 bases and J by 2 bases, and 8 bases separated the two germline ends. In nucleotides, the CDR3 is TGTGCCAGTAGCCCAACTGGCAATCAGCCCCAGCATTTT. This gives the protein CASSPTGNQPQHF.

The chain is built from TRBV30 and TRBJ2-5; D may be TRBD2 (6 bases). CDR1 GTSNPN and CDR2 SVGIG come from the germline V gene (reference sequence). V was shortened by 8 bases and J by 3 bases, with 10 bases between the two germline ends. This CDR3 is 11 amino acids long. CDR3 DNA: TGTGCCGGCGGGGCAGAAGAGACCCAGTACTTC. Translating gives CAGGAEETQYF.

Note on this clone: A junction boundary mismatches the germline segment, possibly from a read error. Other DNA sequences from this sample encode an identical CDR3 as well. The gene calls are TRBV18 and TRBJ1-2, with TRBD1 identical over 9 bases. The germline V gene has CDR1 KGHSH and CDR2 LQKENI. This CDR3 has 13 residues. CDR3 sequence (DNA): TGTGCTAGCTCCCCCGGGACAGGGTCCGTCTACACCTTC. Amino acids: CASSPGTGSVYTF. The complete variable domain, with remaining parts taken from reference TRBV18 and TRBJ1-2, reads NAGVMQNPRHLVRRRGQEARLRCSPMKGHSHVYWYRQLPEEGLKFMVYLQKENIIDESGMPKERFSAEFPKEGPSILRIQQVVRGDSAAYFCASSPGTGSVYTFGSGTRLTVV.

The chain links TRBV7-2 to TRBJ1-4; TRBD1 agrees at 9 bases. The CDR3 runs 16 residues. Germline V gene data show CDR1 as SGHTA and CDR2 as FQGNSA. V shed 0 bases and J 6 bases; nucleotides not matched to a gene: 5. The chain's CDR3 is CASSLATGTGYEKLFF. The CDR3 DNA reads as TGTGCCAGCAGCTTAGCTACCGGGACAGGGTATGAAAAACTGTTTTTT.

This chain uses TRBV11-2 with TRBJ2-3, with D possibly being TRBD2 (7 bases). CDR3 size: 17 residues. The germline CDR1 and CDR2 sequences are SGHAT and FQNNGV. Trimming cost V 5 bases and J 7 bases, with 25 bases left between them. The CDR3 nucleotides read TGTGCCAGCAGCGGGGGCGGGGGAGCCGACGGGGTACATACGCAGTATTTT. Translated, it gives CASSGGGGADGVHTQYF.

V is TRBV5-1 and J is TRBJ2-2, with D maybe TRBD2 (5 bases). Germline CDR1 SGHRS, CDR2 YFSETQ. With 1 base removed from V and 1 base from J, the gap between germline ends came to 11 bases. The CDR3 loop spans 16 amino acids. The chain's CDR3 is CASSLSGNRNTGELFF. The CDR3 DNA follows: TGCGCCAGCAGCTTGTCGGGGAATCGGAACACCGGGGAGCTGTTTTTT.

The chain couples TRBV19 to TRBJ1-2, with 10 bases fitting TRBD1. The CDR3 runs to 17 residues. Per germline, CDR1 LNHDA and CDR2 SQIVND (reference sequence). Trimming at V came to 5 bases and at J to 4 bases, leaving 13 bases not matched to a gene. This chain's CDR3 is CASSRGQGSLLGYGYTF. CDR3 bases: TGTGCCAGTAGTCGGGGACAGGGGTCCCTTCTTGGCTATGGCTACACCTTC.

The chain combines TRBV7-9 with TRBJ2-1, with 13 positions matching TRBD2. V lost 5 bases and J lost 0; bases outside the gene matches: 7. The CDR3 is 18 amino acids. CDR1 is SEHNR and CDR2 is FQNEAQ in the germline V gene (reference sequence). CDR3 DNA: TGTGCCAGCAGCCCTACTAGCGGGGGGGTGAGCTCCTACAATGAGCAGTTCTTC. Translated, it gives CASSPTSGGVSSYNEQFF.

This rearrangement joins TRBV6-2 or TRBV6-3 to TRBJ2-3, with a weak D call TRBD1 (8 bases). Germline V gene lookup returns CDR1 MNHEY and CDR2 SVGEGT. The length of the CDR3 is 16 residues. The V gene lost 0 bases and the J gene lost 3 bases, with 13 bases spanning the gap. The CDR3 nucleotides read TGTGCCAGCAGTTACTCACAGGGGGGGCCAACAGATACGCAGTATTTT. This encodes CASSYSQGGPTDTQYF.

V is TRBV12-3 or TRBV12-4 and J is TRBJ2-7, with D tentatively TRBD2 (6 bases). The ends were cut back, 0 bases at V and 6 bases at J, with 9 bases in the middle. The CDR3 is made up of 13 amino acids. CDR3 DNA: TGTGCCAGCAGTTTAGCGGGGGGAGGCGAGCAGTACTTC. Its protein product is CASSLAGGGEQYF.

V usage is TRBV7-3 and J usage is TRBJ2-2, with a weak D call TRBD2 (6 bases). CDR1 SGHTA and CDR2 FQGTGA come from the germline V gene. With 2 bases removed from V and 6 bases from J, the gap between germline ends came to 10 bases. This CDR3 is built from 14 residues. In DNA form, the CDR3 reads TGTGCCAGCAGCTTACGGGGAGGATCCGGGGAGCTGTTTTTT. This gives the protein CASSLRGGSGELFF.

This sequence joins TRBV3-1 (or the pseudogene TRBV3-2) and TRBJ1-1; D remains ambiguous. Germline-derived CDR1 and CDR2 are LGHDT and YNNKEL (reference sequence). Trimming cost V 1 base and J 0 bases, with 9 bases left between them. The CDR3 is 15 amino acids. CDR3 in amino acids: CASSQVREMNTEAFF. The CDR3 DNA follows: TGTGCCAGCAGCCAAGTTCGGGAGATGAACACTGAAGCTTTCTTT.